This is a list of T cell receptor beta chains from one sample in a study of T cells after yellow fever vaccination. TCRdb reanalysed the 5' RACE reads using MiXCR and keeps one entry per CDR3 protein. The table has about 580,000 distinct CDR3 sequences, approximately 16% seen once; the top ten hold 15% to 20%. The input for sequencing was PBMCs, taken 5 days after the first yellow fever vaccination. The receptor source for this set is a young man who received the YFV17D yellow fever vaccine. Each CDR3 is given with its conserved first and last residue. Rows give clone size only sometimes, using once, few, many, or a class for an expanded clone.

V gene	clone size	CDR3 protein
TRBV29-1	-	CSVGGRTDLYGYTF
TRBV7-2	many	CASSTYNTEAFF
TRBV3-1	few	CASSRQGEYGYTF
TRBV7-2	many	CASSSERGVRTQYF
TRBV30	-	CAIGTTEQYF
TRBV7-3	-	CAGSCRWVYRNKNNEQFF
TRBV10-2	-	CASSDLGTSGKETQYF
TRBV20-1	few	CSAPLRPVSTDTQYF
TRBV7-2	many	CASSPSTYGYTF
TRBV20-1	few	CSARATGTPYNEQFF
TRBV7-2	few	CASSLAPLQPQHF
TRBV29-1	few	CSALARDREGGEQYF
TRBV7-2	few	CASSSGVREQYF
TRBV20-1	few	CSARVEMTSGGYNEQFF
TRBV7-2	few	CASSPGTSGVSEQFF
TRBV21-1	-	CASSKAGDSNYGYTF
TRBV11-1	-	CASSLELAGLREGEETQYF
TRBV19	-	CASSYSRGPNYGYTF
TRBV5-1	-	CASSFPGSTDTQYF
TRBV27	few	CASSLSGKEGYTF
TRBV7-2	-	CASSPRKELGDTQYF
TRBV5-1	-	CASSLEQGTWEQYF
TRBV3-1	many	CASSQEYRGGLSEPGDTQYF
TRBV5-1	few	CASSLEGGSSYEQYF
TRBV7-3	few	CASSSGTSGGPRSDTQYF
TRBV6-1	-	CASSGLAGGGETQYF
TRBV20-1	few	CSARVGSRTDTQYF
TRBV5-1	many	CASSSGGELFF
TRBV9	-	CASSVTSTSYEQYF
TRBV5-4	-	CASSLGQSVNYGYTF
TRBV28	-	CASREGFRETQYF
TRBV18	-	CASSPLSGQDSPLHF
TRBV7-2	-	CASSLDGRPTEAFF
TRBV6-1	-	CASSEAPFDSLSYTF
TRBV24-1	few	CATSDNQGRSYNEQFF
TRBV7-2	few	CASSSLTGVYTQYF
TRBV20-1	few	CSASPRNNEQFF
TRBV9	few	CASSATGGHTEAFF
TRBV9	-	CASSAGVGRAGENTEAFF
TRBV7-3	many	CASSLTPTGELFF
TRBV27	-	CASGYIYQPQHF
TRBV7-2	few	CASSQGALNTEAFF
TRBV6-1	-	CASRSNGGAGGNTEAFF
TRBV9	-	CASSSRLANEQFF
TRBV6-1	-	CASKMGRGLTGELFF
TRBV19	few	CASSIRGYDTEAFF
TRBV6-2/TRBV6-3	many	CASSDETQYF
TRBV7-6	many	CASSLKSGPPYEQYF